This T cell receptor beta chain was retrieved from a study of identical twins. TCRdb re-derived calls from the 5' RACE reads in MiXCR, one entry per CDR3 protein. The sample comprises hundreds of thousands of distinct CDR3 sequences, around a sixth of which are singletons, and less than 15% rests with the top ten. This CDR3 is built from 16 residues. V was clipped by 0 bases and J by 7 bases; unmatched bases: 6. Germline values: CDR1 MNHEY, CDR2 SVGAGI. This sample was also put to use in a study of T cells expressing NK-cell markers. According to that study: The authors sequenced eight donors, of whom seven were HCMV-seropositive and one was seronegative. CD8+ T cells in over five donors included dominant NKG2C+ clonotypes at about 1.0-7.5%. A few of the donors also had these clonotypes leading their CD3+CD56-NKG2C+ fraction. Clarity on HCMV specificity was lacking for the expanded NKG2C+ T cell clones.

Sequenced material: PBMCs. This receptor was identified in a young woman in good health. V usage is TRBV6-5 and J usage is TRBJ2-1; 10 bases align to TRBD2. The CDR3 protein is CASSYSSGRGGNEQFF. The CDR3 region has the DNA TGTGCCAGCAGTTACTCAAGCGGGAGGGGCGGTAATGAGCAGTTCTTC.